One sample yielded the 23 T cell receptor beta chains listed below, sequenced in a study of tumor and adjacent non-tumor tissue in lung cancer. RNA was extracted from bulk tissue without any cell sorting. A modified ARM-PCR protocol with three rounds of nested PCR amplified TCRbeta. From the multiplex PCR reads, TCRdb called clonotypes with MiXCR, one entry per CDR3 protein. The repertoire holds about 93,000 distinct CDR3 sequences, with more than 60% as singletons. Sequenced: lung tumor tissue. These receptors were obtained from a man between 70 and 80 years old with non-small cell lung cancer.

The chain employs TRBV1 and TRBJ2-6; the table's D gene call, TRBD1, was not cross checked with the DNA. TRBV1 is a pseudogene segment. This CDR3 comprises 18 residues. The DNA of the CDR3 is TGTACCAGCAGCCCCACCTCGGGGGGAAGCTCTGGGGCCAACGTCCTGACTTTC. Translating it yields CTSSPTSGGSSGANVLTF.

Points on this clonotype: At one end, the junction sequence differs from germline, possibly due to a read error. The V gene is TRBV4-1, the J gene TRBJ1-1, with D possibly TRBD1 on 6 matching bases. This CDR3 comprises 16 residues. Per germline, CDR1 MGHRA and CDR2 YSYEKL. The CDR3 DNA reads as TGCGCCATCTGCCAAGAGGGGGGCAGGGCCGGCAGTGAAGCTTTCTTC. It specifies CAICQEGGRAGSEAFF.

This clonotype was picked up many times. The chain is built from TRBV29-1 and TRBJ1-1; 7 bases fit TRBD1. This CDR3 is built from 13 residues. Per germline, CDR1 SQVTM and CDR2 ANQGSEA. DNA of the CDR3: TGCAGTGGTAAGGGACAGTCCAACACTGAAGCTTTCTTT. It specifies CSGKGQSNTEAFF.

A note on this clonotype: Relative to the germline gene, one junction end is altered; a read error may explain this. This chain uses TRBV4-2 with TRBJ1-4, with D possibly matching TRBD1 (5 bases). The CDR3 has 17 residues. The germline V gene encodes CDR1 LGHNA and CDR2 YNFKEQ. The CDR3 here is CASSRGAQHATNEKLFF. For the CDR3, the DNA is TGTGCCAGTAGCCGAGGGGCACAGCATGCAACTAATGAAAAACTGTTTTTT.

About this clonotype: Possible read error: a much larger clone is one base away. The J gene is TRBJ2-2, the V gene TRBV29-1; D might be TRBD1 (5 bases). Germline values: CDR1 SQVTM, CDR2 ANQGSEA. The CDR3 is 11 amino acids. Trimming cost V 6 bases and J 10 bases, with 12 bases left between them. The CDR3 DNA reads TGCAGCGTCCGACAGCCCGAGGAGCTGTTTTTT. It encodes CSVRQPEELFF.

Points on this clonotype: The CDR3 does not close with the conserved phenylalanine or tryptophan, likely indicating a read error. V is TRBV6-5 and J is TRBJ1-1; TRBD1 agrees at 9 bases. CDR1 and CDR2 from the germline V gene are MNHEY and SVGAGI. The CDR3 consists of 16 residues. CDR3 coding DNA: TGTGCCAGCAGTGACCAAACAGGGGGCTCGAACGCTGAAGCTTTCCTT. It is translated as CASSDQTGGSNAEAFL.

Comment on this clonotype: An end of the junction differs from the germline gene, which may be a read error. V is TRBV5-6 and J is TRBJ2-7, with 7 bases aligning to TRBD1. CDR3 length: 16 residues. CDR1 is SGHDT, CDR2 YYEEEE, per germline. The CDR3 sequence: CVSSLAGTVNHYEQYF. In DNA, the CDR3 is TGTGTCAGCAGCTTGGCCGGGACAGTCAACCATTACGAGCAGTACTTC.

Note on this clonotype: Its ends do not fully match the called genes, so a read error is possible. The chain joins TRBV11-2 to TRBJ2-7, with D hard to call. The CDR3 loop spans 12 amino acids. Germline V gene data show CDR1 as SGHAT and CDR2 as FQNNGV. The CDR3 sequence: CASRLGIYEQYF. CDR3 sequence (DNA): TGTGCCAGCAGATTAGGTATCTACGAGCAGTACTTC.

This clonotype came up once. A much larger clone sits a single nucleotide away, making a read error possible. The chain joins TRBV20-1 to TRBJ2-1, with D possibly matching TRBD1 (6 bases). The CDR3 runs to 14 residues. The ends were cut back, 7 bases at V and 8 bases at J, with 21 bases in the middle. Per the germline V gene, CDR1 is DFQATT and CDR2 is SNEGSKA (reference sequence). CDR3: CSDVPAGDHDEQFF. For the CDR3, the DNA is TGCAGTGATGTGCCGGCAGGGGATCATGATGAGCAGTTCTTC.

This clonotype came up many times. The chain joins TRBV4-1 to TRBJ2-3; 8 nucleotides line up with TRBD2. Germline V gene lookup returns CDR1 MGHRA and CDR2 YSYEKL. This CDR3 region has 18 residues. Losses at the gene ends were 3 bases for V and 2 bases for J; bases not matched to a gene: 13. DNA for the CDR3: TGCGCCAGCAGCCATAAAGGAACACTAGCGGCCATCACAGATACGCAGTATTTT. It encodes CASSHKGTLAAITDTQYF.

In this sample, this clonotype turned up many times. CDR3 region: CASSLVGGSYEQYF. The CDR3 DNA is TGTGCCAGCAGCTTAGTGGGGGGCTCCTACGAGCAGTACTTC. The chain carries TRBV7-8 and TRBJ2-7; TRBD2 might be the D (6 bases). Germline V gene lookup returns CDR1 SGHVS and CDR2 FQNEAQ. The CDR3 covers 14 residues. V shed 1 base and J shed 0 bases, with 7 bases lying between them. The whole variable domain, filled in from reference TRBV7-8 and TRBJ2-7, reads GAGVSQSPRYKVAKRGQDVALRCDPISGHVSLFWYQQALGQGPEFLTYFQNEAQLDKSGLPSDRFFAERPEGSVSTLKIQRTQQEDSAVYLCASSLVGGSYEQYFGPGTRLTVT.

The chain couples TRBV6-2 or TRBV6-3 to TRBJ2-2; 9 nucleotides line up with TRBD1. J was trimmed by 7 bases and V by 9 bases; bases with no gene match: 6. The CDR3 has 13 amino acids. Germline V gene data show CDR1 as MNHEY and CDR2 as SVGEGT. This CDR3 reads CASKRQGGGELFF. The CDR3 bases are TGTGCCAGTAAACGACAGGGGGGCGGGGAGCTGTTTTTT.

There are many counts of this clonotype. This chain connects TRBV29-1 to TRBJ2-5; D gene ambiguous. V lost 6 bases and J 2 bases, leaving 10 bases between the germline ends. Germline V gives CDR1 SQVTM, CDR2 ANQGSEA. This CDR3 has 12 amino acids. The CDR3 region has the DNA TGCAGCGTCAGGATTAGTCAAGAGACCCAGTACTTC. As protein: CSVRISQETQYF.

Points on this clonotype: A read error is possible here, since a much larger clone lies one base away. Without the conserved terminal phenylalanine or tryptophan, this CDR3 likely stems from a read error. The chain is built from TRBV7-9 and TRBJ1-5; no reliable D call. In germline, CDR1 is SEHNR, CDR2 FQNEAQ (reference sequence). Between the trimmed V and J ends, which lost 2 bases and 7 bases, there was a span of 9 bases. This CDR3 comprises 13 residues. The CDR3 DNA reads as TGTGCCAGCAGCTTATCCGTGGGGCAGCCCCAGCATATT. Its protein is CASSLSVGQPQHI.

About this clonotype: The CDR3 end shows no conserved phenylalanine or tryptophan, and so a read error is likely. The chain combines TRBV28 with TRBJ2-2; D may be TRBD1 (6 bases). The CDR3 extends over 14 amino acids. V was cut by 3 bases and J by 4 bases, with 9 bases left in between. Germline V CDR1 and CDR2: MDHEN, SYDVKM. The CDR3 sequence: CASSLGHVTGELFS. The CDR3 coding sequence is TGTGCCAGCAGTTTGGGACACGTCACCGGGGAGCTGTTTTCT.

This clonotype was found many times. The chain combines TRBV29-1 with TRBJ2-7; tentative D call: TRBD1 (6 bases). Between the trimmed V and J ends, which lost 7 bases and 2 bases, there was a span of 18 bases. This CDR3 contains 14 residues. Germline V CDR1 and CDR2: SQVTM, ANQGSEA. CDR3 sequence: CSAQARGTTYEQYF. CDR3 bases: TGCAGCGCCCAAGCCAGGGGCACGACCTACGAGCAGTACTTC.

In this sample, this clonotype turned up many times. The chain couples TRBV30 to TRBJ2-7, with 8 nucleotides matching TRBD2. J lost 5 bases, V lost 6 bases, and 12 bases had no gene match. CDR1 and CDR2 from the germline V gene are GTSNPN and SVGIG (reference sequence). This CDR3 spans 14 amino acids. Here the CDR3 DNA reads TGTGCCTGTTCGAAGCGGGAGAGGCAGCACGAGCAGTACTTC. Translating it yields CACSKRERQHEQYF.

This clonotype was recorded once. Germline and junction disagree at one end, which may indicate a read error. The chain joins TRBV6-5 to TRBJ2-6; the D gene is possibly TRBD1 (5 bases). Germline-derived CDR1 and CDR2 are MNHEY and SVGAGI. The CDR3 is 21 residues long. The CDR3 bases are TGTGCCAGCAGCCTAAGACCCCCTGAGGCCCTCGCCTACTCTGGGGCCAACGTCATGACTTTC. Protein sequence: CASSLRPPEALAYSGANVMTF.

This clonotype showed up many times. V gene TRBV6-2 or TRBV6-3 combines with J gene TRBJ1-3; possible D gene TRBD1, 6 bases. The CDR3 sequence is 15 residues long. V was pared by 0 bases and J by 8 bases, with 14 bases between. CDR1 is MNHEY, CDR2 SVGEGT, per germline. The CDR3 nucleotides are TGTGCCAGCAGTTACTCCTCAACAGGGCGTGACACCATATATTTT. It yields the protein CASSYSSTGRDTIYF.

On this clonotype itself: A read error may be the cause here, since a much bigger clone is one base away. This chain joins TRBV29-1 and TRBJ1-3; 8 bases are a match to TRBD1. Looked up from germline, CDR1 is SQVTM and CDR2 is ANQGSEA. The CDR3 is made up of 11 amino acids. The DNA of the CDR3 is TGCAACGTATCAGGGGGCAACACCATATATTTT. This translates into CNVSGGNTIYF.

This clonotype was seen repeatedly, ten times or more. The V gene is TRBV6-6, the J gene TRBJ2-7, with D unresolved. Germline CDR1 and CDR2: MNHNY and SVGAGI (reference sequence). The CDR3 spans 14 residues. Trimming cost V 2 bases and J 6 bases, with 14 bases left between them. The CDR3: CASSYGSGRVEQYF. DNA for the CDR3: TGTGCCAGCAGTTACGGATCAGGACGAGTCGAGCAGTACTTC.

Points on this clonotype: At one end the junction does not follow the germline gene, possibly because of a read error. The DNA for the CDR3 is TGTGCCAGCAATTGCCTGGCGGGCTCTAGGGCCAACATCCTGACTTTC. Protein product: CASNCLAGSRANILTF. The chain links TRBV6-5 to TRBJ2-6, with TRBD2 as a possible D gene (5 bases). This CDR3 has 16 residues. Per germline, CDR1 MNHEY and CDR2 SVGAGI.

Comment on this clonotype: This may come from a read error, since a much larger clone is one base off. V is TRBV14 and J is TRBJ1-1, with D possibly TRBD1 on 5 matching bases. V lost 1 base, J lost 5 bases, and 14 bases lay in between. This CDR3 is built from 15 residues. Germline loops: CDR1 SGHDN, CDR2 FVKESK. The CDR3 spells CASSQGTGRRTEAFF. For the CDR3, the DNA is TGTGCCAGCAGCCAAGGAACGGGACGAAGGACTGAAGCTTTCTTT.